Shown below are 30 T cell receptor beta chains from a single sample sequenced in a study of CD8 T cells in Susac syndrome. The RNA input was about 0.45 to 1 ug, and it was reverse transcribed with random hexamers. Using its own MiXCR run on the immunoSEQ multiplex PCR reads, TCRdb lists one record per CDR3 protein. This table holds about 300,000 distinct CDR3 sequences, approximately 84% found once. Sequenced sample: CD8+ T cells from PBMCs. The receptor set was obtained from a human donor with multiple sclerosis.

This clonotype was detected once. The chain carries TRBV20-1 and TRBJ1-5, with D tentatively TRBD1 (6 bases). CDR3 size: 12 residues. V shed 7 bases and J shed 1 base, with 8 bases lying between them. Germline V gives CDR1 DFQATT, CDR2 SNEGSKA (reference sequence). CDR3 loop: CSVQGSNQPQHF. The CDR3 nucleotides are TGCAGTGTCCAGGGGAGCAATCAGCCCCAGCATTTT.

The CDR3 DNA follows: TGTGCCAGCAGTCTGCCGGGAGGGCACCCCGTAGATACGCAGTATTTT. This codes for CASSLPGGHPVDTQYF. The chain links TRBV7-9 to TRBJ2-3; 8 bases are a match to TRBD2. This CDR3 region has 16 residues. The germline CDR1 and CDR2 sequences are SEHNR and FQNEAQ (reference sequence). The J segment lost 5 bases and the V segment lost 6 bases, leaving 13 bases of the junction unmatched.

This chain joins TRBV9 and TRBJ2-3; possible D gene TRBD2, 5 bases. The CDR3 runs 14 residues. In germline, CDR1 is SGDLS, CDR2 YYNGEE. V was trimmed by 0 bases and J by 4 bases, leaving 9 bases between them. CDR3 bases: TGTGCCAGCAGCGTAGGCGATAGCGCAGATACGCAGTATTTT. Protein sequence: CASSVGDSADTQYF. The full variable domain, completed using reference TRBV9 and TRBJ2-3, is DSGVTQTPKHLITATGQRVTLRCSPRSGDLSVYWYQQSLDQGLQFLIQYYNGEERAKGNILERFSAQQFPDLHSELNLSSLELGDSALYFCASSVGDSADTQYFGPGTRLTVL.

The chain couples TRBV7-9 to TRBJ2-1, with no clear D. The CDR3 sequence is 16 residues long. Germline lookup yields CDR1 SEHNR and CDR2 FQNEAQ (reference sequence). Trimming removed 5 bases at V and 2 bases at J, with 16 bases between. This chain's CDR3 is CASSLSVTGPYNEQFF. In nucleotides, the CDR3 is TGTGCCAGCAGCCTTTCGGTTACGGGCCCCTACAATGAGCAGTTCTTC.

V and J are TRBV19 and TRBJ2-1; maybe TRBD2 (6 bases). The germline V and J ends were trimmed by 6 bases and 0 bases, with 9 bases remaining between them. Germline V gene data show CDR1 as LNHDA and CDR2 as SQIVND (reference sequence). This CDR3 has 14 amino acids. CDR3 nucleotides: TGTGCCAGTAGACTAGCCCACTCCTACAATGAGCAGTTCTTC. This translates into CASRLAHSYNEQFF. Together with reference TRBV19 and TRBJ2-1, the CDR3 gives the full variable domain: DGGITQSPKYLFRKEGQNVTLSCEQNLNHDAMYWYRQDPGQGLRLIYYSQIVNDFQKGDIAEGYSVSREKKESFPLTVTSAQKNPTAFYLCASRLAHSYNEQFFGPGTRLTVL.

The chain recombines TRBV28 with TRBJ2-1, with 13 bases that match TRBD2. Germline trimming cut 5 bases from V and 6 bases from J; bases unmatched to any gene: 4. Germline CDR1 reads MDHEN; CDR2 reads SYDVKM. The CDR3 length is 15 residues. As DNA, the CDR3 is TGTGCCAGCAGTACTAGGACTAGCGGGAGCAATGAGCAGTTCTTC. Its translation: CASSTRTSGSNEQFF.

The rearrangement uses TRBV11-2 and TRBJ2-7; 10 bases map to TRBD2. V was clipped by 5 bases and J by 5 bases; unmatched bases: 6. The CDR3 spans 14 residues. Per the germline V gene, CDR1 is SGHAT and CDR2 is FQNNGV. CDR3 sequence reads: CASSPGTSDHEQYF. The CDR3 DNA sequence: TGTGCCAGCAGCCCGGGGACTAGCGACCACGAGCAGTACTTC.

This sequence joins TRBV6-1 and TRBJ2-3, with D perhaps matching TRBD1 or TRBD2 (5 bases each). Germline V CDR1 and CDR2: MNHNS, SASEGT. Deletions cut 8 bases from V and 0 bases from J, with 18 bases between. The CDR3 runs to 16 residues. The CDR3 bases are TGTGCCAGCGGGCCTCACAACCGGGACAGCACAGATACGCAGTATTTT. It is translated as CASGPHNRDSTDTQYF.

The chain is built from TRBV7-9 and TRBJ2-1, with D maybe TRBD2 (6 bases). The CDR3 runs to 15 residues. Germline V gene sequence: CDR1 SEHNR, CDR2 FQNEAQ (reference sequence). Deletions cut 1 base from V and 3 bases from J, with 10 bases between. CDR3 sequence (DNA): TGTGCCAGCAGCTTAGTGGCGGAGGGCTACAATGAGCAGTTCTTC. It is translated as CASSLVAEGYNEQFF.

This chain connects TRBV12-3 or TRBV12-4 to TRBJ1-2; 11 nucleotides line up with TRBD1. V shed 2 bases, J shed 4 bases, and the junction held 15 bases outside the gene matches. This CDR3 region has 19 residues. CDR3 sequence: CASSLKEDRGRSRGYGYTF. The CDR3 bases are TGTGCCAGCAGTTTAAAAGAGGACAGGGGGCGCAGTAGGGGCTATGGCTACACCTTC.

The CDR3 nucleotides read TGTGCCAGCAGCGCTCCAGGGTACAATCAGCCCCAGCATTTT. Translation: CASSAPGYNQPQHF. The chain couples TRBV7-9 to TRBJ1-5; possible D gene TRBD1, 5 bases. In germline, CDR1 is SEHNR, CDR2 FQNEAQ (reference sequence). V shed 5 bases and J shed 3 bases, with 11 bases lying between them. The CDR3 is 14 residues long.

This chain connects TRBV5-1 to TRBJ1-2; 9 bases align to TRBD1. Losses at the gene ends were 3 bases for V and 7 bases for J; bases not matched to a gene: 19. Germline CDR1 SGHRS, CDR2 YFSETQ. The CDR3 runs to 18 residues. Here the CDR3 reads CASSSSFRWTGEGCGYTF. The CDR3 DNA is TGCGCCAGCAGCTCGTCATTTCGTTGGACAGGGGAAGGTTGTGGCTACACCTTC.

The chain joins TRBV29-1 to TRBJ2-1, with D perhaps matching TRBD1 or TRBD2 (6 bases each). V shed 1 base and J shed 8 bases, with 18 bases lying between them. The CDR3 runs 15 residues. CDR1 is SQVTM, CDR2 ANQGSEA, per germline. Written as DNA, the CDR3 is TGCAGCGTTGAAGGGGAGGTAGGGGGGTACGATGAGCAGTTCTTC. Its translation is CSVEGEVGGYDEQFF.

This chain uses TRBV20-1 with TRBJ1-5; 8 positions match TRBD1. Germline trimming cut 6 bases from V and 0 bases from J; bases unmatched to any gene: 7. Germline V gene data show CDR1 as DFQATT and CDR2 as SNEGSKA (reference sequence). This CDR3 is 15 amino acids long. The CDR3 is CSAPDRERSNQPQHF. CDR3 sequence (DNA): TGCAGTGCCCCGGACAGGGAACGTAGCAATCAGCCCCAGCATTTT.

The V gene is TRBV18, the J gene TRBJ2-5, with D perhaps given as TRBD1 or TRBD2 (5 bases each). V shed 2 bases and J shed 0 bases, with 16 bases lying between them. Looked up from germline, CDR1 is KGHSH and CDR2 is LQKENI. This CDR3 is built from 17 residues. Here the CDR3 reads CASSPRLGESDQETQYF. The CDR3 DNA sequence: TGTGCCAGCTCACCAAGGTTGGGGGAGTCGGACCAAGAGACCCAGTACTTC. Full variable domain (missing parts from reference TRBV18 and TRBJ2-5): NAGVMQNPRHLVRRRGQEARLRCSPMKGHSHVYWYRQLPEEGLKFMVYLQKENIIDESGMPKERFSAEFPKEGPSILRIQQVVRGDSAAYFCASSPRLGESDQETQYFGPGTRLLVL.

This rearrangement joins TRBV6-5 to TRBJ2-1, with 11 positions matching TRBD2. CDR1 and CDR2 (germline): MNHEY, SVGAGI. Losses at the gene ends were 0 bases for V and 2 bases for J; bases not matched to a gene: 3. CDR3 length equals 17 residues. CDR3 loop: CASSYSLAGGPYNEQFF. CDR3 nucleotide sequence: TGTGCCAGCAGTTACTCTCTAGCGGGAGGTCCCTACAATGAGCAGTTCTTC.

CDR3: CASSFTGERATDTQYF. The CDR3 nucleotides are TGTGCCAGCAGTTTTACAGGGGAGAGGGCCACAGATACGCAGTATTTT. The chain carries TRBV27 and TRBJ2-3, with TRBD1 matching 7 bases. Germline V lookup: CDR1 MNHEY, CDR2 SMNVEV (reference sequence). The trim removed 3 bases at V and 2 bases at J, leaving 8 bases unmatched. The CDR3 consists of 16 residues.

This chain connects TRBV12-3 or TRBV12-4 to TRBJ2-7; D ambiguous. The ends were cut back, 0 bases at V and 5 bases at J, with 8 bases in the middle. CDR3 length: 13 residues. CDR3 coding DNA: TGTGCCAGCAGTTTAGCGCCCGTAAACGAGCAGTACTTC. Translating gives CASSLAPVNEQYF.

This clonotype was observed a few times. The chain has TRBV6-2 or TRBV6-3 and TRBJ2-7; 8 bases line up with TRBD2. V was clipped by 4 bases and J by 2 bases; unmatched bases: 4. The CDR3 spans 14 residues. The germline V gene has CDR1 MNHEY and CDR2 SVGEGT. CDR3: CASSLGLGAYEQYF. CDR3 coding DNA: TGTGCCAGCAGTTTGGGACTAGGAGCCTACGAGCAGTACTTC.

The chain links TRBV28 to TRBJ1-2, with 7 nucleotides matching TRBD1. The CDR3 spans 16 residues. The V gene end was trimmed by 6 bases and the J gene end by 1 base; junction bases not matched to a gene: 11. Germline V lookup: CDR1 MDHEN, CDR2 SYDVKM. The CDR3 bases are TGTGCCAGCAGACCGACAGGGTCATTCCGTAACTATGGCTACACCTTC. Translation gives CASRPTGSFRNYGYTF.

The V call is TRBV11-2, the J call TRBJ2-2; 10 bases align to TRBD1. The CDR3 is 17 amino acids. J was trimmed by 4 bases and V by 5 bases; bases with no gene match: 10. Per the germline V gene, CDR1 is SGHAT and CDR2 is FQNNGV. DNA for the CDR3: TGTGCCAGCAGCGCATCCGGGACAGGGGCTGCCACCGGGGAGCTGTTTTTT. This gives the protein CASSASGTGAATGELFF. Filled out from reference TRBV11-2 and TRBJ2-2, the complete variable domain reads EAGVAQSPRYKIIEKRQSVAFWCNPISGHATLYWYQQILGQGPKLLIQFQNNGVVDDSQLPKDRFSAERLKGVDSTLKIQPAKLEDSAVYLCASSASGTGAATGELFFGEGSRLTVL.

CDR3 sequence: CASSQKAGAGLDEQYF. CDR3 nucleotide sequence: TGCGCCAGCAGCCAGAAAGCGGGAGCGGGCCTGGACGAGCAGTACTTC. V gene TRBV4-1 combines with J gene TRBJ2-7; 8 bases fit TRBD2. Trimming took 3 bases from V and 5 from J; bases not matched to a gene: 12. Germline V gene sequence: CDR1 MGHRA, CDR2 YSYEKL. The CDR3 covers 16 residues.

The CDR3 here is CASSSPGLAGVNYNEQFF. The CDR3 DNA is TGTGCCAGCAGCTCTCCGGGACTAGCGGGAGTAAACTACAATGAGCAGTTCTTC. The chain uses TRBV3-1 and TRBJ2-1; 14 nucleotides agree with TRBD2. V lost 5 bases, J lost 3 bases, and 9 bases stayed unmatched. The CDR3 totals 18 residues. CDR1 is LGHDT, CDR2 YNNKEL, per germline (reference sequence).

This chain joins TRBV27 and TRBJ2-7, with D perhaps TRBD1 or TRBD2 (5 bases each). Looked up from germline, CDR1 is MNHEY and CDR2 is SMNVEV (reference sequence). Between the trimmed V and J ends, which lost 2 bases and 3 bases, there was a span of 17 bases. The CDR3 contains 16 residues. CDR3: CASSLGPGTPHYEQYF. In DNA, the CDR3 is TGTGCCAGCAGTTTAGGGCCCGGGACCCCACACTACGAGCAGTACTTC.

This clonotype was found once. The genes are TRBV27 and TRBJ2-7; TRBD1 is a possible D gene (5 bases). From germline, CDR1 is MNHEY and CDR2 SMNVEV (reference sequence). CDR3 size: 15 residues. V was cut by 5 bases and J by 8 bases, with 22 bases left in between. The CDR3 region is CASSRGTARVGQQYF. DNA of the CDR3: TGTGCCAGCAGTAGGGGTACGGCCAGGGTAGGTCAGCAGTACTTC.

The chain links TRBV20-1 to TRBJ2-7, with D perhaps matching TRBD1 or TRBD2 (6 bases each). The CDR3 extends over 15 amino acids. Trimming stripped 0 bases from V and 7 bases from J, with 19 bases between. Germline CDR1 and CDR2: DFQATT and SNEGSKA (reference sequence). The CDR3 spells CSARDLQGGFWEQYF. The CDR3 nucleotides are TGCAGTGCTAGAGACCTACAAGGGGGGTTTTGGGAGCAGTACTTC.

DNA of the CDR3: TGTGCCAGCAGTTACTCGAATGCAGGGTCGTCCTACGAGCAGTACTTC. It codes for CASSYSNAGSSYEQYF. This chain links TRBV6-5 with TRBJ2-7; TRBD1 might be the D (5 bases). The V and J ends lost 0 bases and 1 base respectively, with 13 bases between them. This CDR3 has 16 residues. Germline assignment: CDR1 MNHEY and CDR2 SVGAGI.

The chain employs TRBV3-1 and TRBJ2-7; D remains ambiguous. The V end was cut by 0 bases, the J end by 5 bases, with 11 bases between. The CDR3 runs 14 residues. Germline CDR1 and CDR2: LGHDT and YNNKEL (reference sequence). The CDR3 DNA is TGTGCCAGCAGCCAAGATGCCTTGGAGAACGAGCAGTACTTC. Encoded protein: CASSQDALENEQYF.

The CDR3 region is CASSRPPSGRAYEQYF. As DNA, the CDR3 is TGTGCCAGCAGCCGACCGCCTAGCGGGAGGGCCTACGAGCAGTACTTC. The gene calls are TRBV13 and TRBJ2-7; TRBD2 agrees at 12 bases. CDR3 size: 16 residues. CDR1 is PRHDT and CDR2 is FYEKMQ in the germline V gene (reference sequence). V gave up 5 bases and J gave up 2 bases; unmatched junction bases: 7.

V is TRBV7-2 and J is TRBJ2-5, with D tentatively TRBD1 (5 bases). V lost 5 bases, J lost 5 bases, and 9 bases lay in between. The CDR3 sequence is 12 residues long. Germline V gene lookup returns CDR1 SGHTA and CDR2 FQGNSA. The CDR3 bases are TGTGCCAGCAGCCCCCCAGGGGAGACCCAGTACTTC. Its translation is CASSPPGETQYF.